The present T cell receptor (beta chain) was sequenced within a study of T cells in Graves' hyperthyroidism and ophthalmopathy. This CDR3 is built from 15 residues. Germline values: CDR1 SGHTA, CDR2 FQGNSA. V gave up 5 bases and J gave up 3 bases; unmatched junction bases: 2. TCR beta CDR3 regions were amplified from RNA transcripts. First-round RT-PCR with HTBI primers amplified the TCR CDR3 region. From the multiplex PCR reads, TCRdb called clonotypes with MiXCR, one entry per CDR3 protein. The sample has hundreds of thousands of distinct CDR3 sequences; roughly 14% are singletons. This clonotype was counted a few times.

The TCR comes from a woman between 35 and 50 years old with Graves' ophthalmopathy. The sequenced sample consisted of blood. The V and J genes are TRBV7-2 and TRBJ2-2; 11 bases align to TRBD2. CDR3 bases: TGTGCCAGCAGCGAACTAGCGGGAGACACCGGGGAGCTGTTTTTT. This encodes CASSELAGDTGELFF. Full variable domain (missing parts from reference TRBV7-2 and TRBJ2-2): GAGVSQSPSNKVTEKGKDVELRCDPISGHTALYWYRQSLGQGLEFLIYFQGNSAPDKSGLPSDRFSAERTGGSVSTLTIQRTQQEDSAVYLCASSELAGDTGELFFGEGSRLTVL.